These 10 T cell receptor beta chains came from one sample sequenced in a study of T-cell memory formation after mild COVID-19. TCRdb passed the 5' RACE reads through MiXCR, listing each CDR3 protein once. The table lists roughly 400,000 distinct CDR3 sequences, roughly 18% of them singletons. Sequenced sample: PBMCs or a T cell subset sorted from them (not recorded which). The receptor set was obtained from a man aged 18 to 29 who had mild COVID-19 (a few samples of this study predate the infection). Cell type and time point are not known.

The V gene is TRBV6-2 or TRBV6-3, the J gene TRBJ2-5; D may be TRBD1 (6 bases). CDR1 is MNHEY, CDR2 SVGEGT, per germline. Deletions cut 2 bases from V and 5 bases from J, with 12 bases between. The CDR3 extends over 14 amino acids. The CDR3 loop is CASSYLSQGETQYF. CDR3 nucleotides: TGTGCCAGCAGTTACCTTTCGCAGGGGGAGACCCAGTACTTC.

This chain links TRBV7-9 with TRBJ2-3; the D call may be TRBD1 or TRBD2 (5 bases each). V lost 1 base and J 2 bases, leaving 10 bases between the germline ends. Germline loops: CDR1 SEHNR, CDR2 FQNEAQ (reference sequence). The CDR3 totals 15 residues. This chain's CDR3 is CASSLGGTPTDTQYF. The CDR3 coding sequence is TGTGCCAGCAGCTTAGGGGGGACCCCCACAGATACGCAGTATTTT. Filled out from reference TRBV7-9 and TRBJ2-3, the complete variable domain reads DTGVSQNPRHKITKRGQNVTFRCDPISEHNRLYWYRQTLGQGPEFLTYFQNEAQLEKSRLLSDRFSAERPKGSFSTLEIQRTEQGDSAMYLCASSLGGTPTDTQYFGPGTRLTVL.

This sequence joins TRBV5-5 and TRBJ1-1; 9 bases are shared with TRBD1. The CDR3 covers 15 residues. Losses at the gene ends were 4 bases for V and 3 bases for J; bases not matched to a gene: 7. Germline CDR1 and CDR2: SGHKS and YYEKEE (reference sequence). The CDR3 protein is CASSPQGAGYTEAFF. The CDR3 DNA reads TGTGCCAGCAGCCCACAGGGGGCGGGTTACACTGAAGCTTTCTTT.

This clonotype was recorded a few times. The genes are TRBV5-1 and TRBJ1-1, with D perhaps matching TRBD1 (6 bases). This CDR3 contains 14 residues. CDR1 SGHRS and CDR2 YFSETQ come from the germline V gene. V was clipped by 3 bases and J by 5 bases, with 14 bases between them. CDR3 coding DNA: TGCGCCAGCAGCTGGGGGGGAGGGGGTACTGAAGCTTTCTTT. It specifies CASSWGGGGTEAFF.

The chain has TRBV7-9 and TRBJ2-7, with a possible D match to TRBD1 (6 bases). The CDR3 is 15 amino acids. The V gene's germline CDR1 is SEHNR and CDR2 FQNEAQ (reference sequence). V gave up 5 bases and J gave up 5 bases, with 19 bases separating them. CDR3 in DNA: TGTGCCAGCAGCCAGTCGCCAACAGGGCTGGACGAGCAGTACTTC. Translating it yields CASSQSPTGLDEQYF.

This clonotype has more than one count but fewer than ten. V usage is TRBV7-2 and J usage is TRBJ2-2; either TRBD1 or TRBD2 may fit D (5 bases each). The CDR3 runs 18 residues. The V gene lost 3 bases and the J gene lost 0 bases, with 17 bases spanning the gap. The germline gives CDR1 SGHTA, CDR2 FQGNSA. The CDR3, as DNA: TGTGCCAGCAGCTTTTCTGCCGTCCGGGACGCGAACACCGGGGAGCTGTTTTTT. Translated, it gives CASSFSAVRDANTGELFF.

V is TRBV5-1 and J is TRBJ2-5; TRBD2 matches at 10 bases. CDR3 length: 17 residues. Germline-derived CDR1 and CDR2 are SGHRS and YFSETQ. Germline trimming cut 0 bases from V and 5 bases from J; bases unmatched to any gene: 10. The CDR3: CASSLDPIAGGEETQYF. The CDR3 DNA is TGCGCCAGCAGCTTGGATCCGATAGCGGGGGGCGAGGAGACCCAGTACTTC.

There are a few counts of this clonotype. The genes are TRBV11-1 and TRBJ2-2; 7 bases are shared with TRBD1. Trimming took 4 bases from V and 2 from J; bases not matched to a gene: 4. The germline V gene encodes CDR1 SGHAT and CDR2 FQDESV (reference sequence). This CDR3 has 15 residues. The CDR3 DNA reads as TGTGCCAGCAGCTCGGACAGGTTCAACACCGGGGAGCTGTTTTTT. This sequence encodes CASSSDRFNTGELFF.

This clonotype was seen only a few times. The DNA of the CDR3 is TGCGCCAGCAGTCAAACAGGCGACCGTGGAAACACCATATATTTT. It encodes CASSQTGDRGNTIYF. The J gene is TRBJ1-3, the V gene TRBV5-1, with a tentative D call TRBD1 (5 bases). Trimming pared 5 bases from V and 3 bases from J, leaving 15 bases between. The CDR3 extends over 15 amino acids. CDR1 SGHRS and CDR2 YFSETQ come from the germline V gene.

The V call is TRBV12-3 or TRBV12-4, the J call TRBJ2-3, with TRBD2 as a possible D gene (7 bases). The CDR3 loop spans 15 amino acids. V was shortened by 5 bases and J by 3 bases, with 15 bases between the two germline ends. CDR3 sequence reads: CASSGGGGRTDTQYF. The CDR3 bases are TGTGCCAGCAGTGGGGGCGGGGGTCGGACAGATACGCAGTATTTT.